One sample yielded the 29 T cell receptor beta chains listed below, sequenced in a study of OX40 agonist ivuxolimab in advanced cancers. Libraries were prepared by immunoSEQ multiplex PCR; TCRdb keeps only in-frame clonotypes and omits some of them. The data show roughly 75,000 clones, around 84% seen once. This specimen was CD4+ or CD8+ T cells sorted from blood, taken in a trial of the OX40 agonist ivuxolimab. Every receptor here comes from an adult with an advanced solid tumor such as melanoma, head and neck, liver or kidney cancer.

This clone was detected once. This chain uses TRBV6-6 with TRBJ1-3; 9 bases align to TRBD1. Per the germline V gene, CDR1 is MNHNY and CDR2 is SVGAGI (reference sequence). This CDR3 spans 15 amino acids. Unmatched junction bases numbered 4, after V lost 6 bases and J lost 1 base. CDR3 bases: TGTGCCAGCAGAACAGGGGGCTGGTCTGGAAACACCATATATTTT. The encoded protein is CASRTGGWSGNTIYF.

This chain joins TRBV30 and TRBJ1-6, with a tentative D call TRBD1 (5 bases). Trimming took 2 bases from V and 6 from J, leaving 14 bases between them. Germline V gives CDR1 GTSNPN, CDR2 SVGIG (reference sequence). The CDR3 is 15 residues long. The CDR3 coding sequence is TGTGCCTGGAGTAGCTTGGGACGGGGTAATTCACCCCTCCACTTT. Translation gives CAWSSLGRGNSPLHF.

This clone was seen once. The chain has TRBV2 and TRBJ1-5; 11 bases match TRBD1. V lost 6 bases, J lost 6 bases, and 10 bases stayed unmatched. The CDR3 consists of 16 residues. The germline gives CDR1 SNHLY, CDR2 FYNNEI. CDR3 bases: TGTGCCAGCAGCCCGGCGGGACAGGGGGTAATTCAGCCCCAGCATTTT. This codes for CASSPAGQGVIQPQHF.

The J gene is TRBJ2-6, the V gene TRBV14; 7 bases are a match to TRBD1. There are 18 residues in the CDR3. Germline CDR1 and CDR2: SGHDN and FVKESK. V shed 0 bases, J shed 0 bases, and the junction held 5 bases outside the gene matches. In nucleotides, the CDR3 is TGTGCCAGCAGCCAAGAAGGGACAGCTGCCTCTGGGGCCAACGTCCTGACTTTC. Translated, it gives CASSQEGTAASGANVLTF.

The rearrangement uses TRBV18 and TRBJ1-1; D call uncertain. The V gene's germline CDR1 is KGHSH and CDR2 LQKENI. The V end lost 7 bases, the J end lost 1 base, and 10 bases lay between the germline ends. This CDR3 is built from 13 residues. The CDR3: CASLPTENTEAFF. The CDR3 DNA is TGTGCCAGCTTACCCACAGAGAACACTGAAGCTTTCTTT.

This clone was observed once. This chain connects TRBV27 to TRBJ1-5; D is perhaps TRBD1 (5 bases). The germline CDR1 and CDR2 sequences are MNHEY and SMNVEV (reference sequence). The V end was cut by 6 bases, the J end by 5 bases, with 17 bases between. The CDR3 consists of 15 residues. In DNA, the CDR3 is TGTGCCAGCAGGCCCCGCGGGACCGTCTATCAGCCCCAGCATTTT. It codes for CASRPRGTVYQPQHF.

The rearrangement uses TRBV2 and TRBJ2-7; D is uncertain. The V and J ends lost 4 bases and 3 bases respectively, with 7 bases between them. The CDR3 is 12 amino acids. Looked up from germline, CDR1 is SNHLY and CDR2 is FYNNEI. The CDR3 loop is CASSAQSYEQYF. The CDR3 nucleotides are TGTGCCAGCAGTGCTCAGAGCTACGAGCAGTACTTC.

The chain has TRBV19 and TRBJ2-1, with 7 bases matching TRBD2. CDR1 and CDR2 (germline): LNHDA, SQIVND (reference sequence). With V trimmed by 9 bases and J by 7 bases, 9 bases remained unmatched. This CDR3 contains 13 residues. The CDR3 DNA reads TGTGCCAGCAAACCCGGGGGGTTGAATGAGCAGTTCTTC. Protein sequence: CASKPGGLNEQFF.

The V and J genes are TRBV7-2 and TRBJ2-1; TRBD1 aligns across 10 bases. The CDR3 has 14 residues. The ends lost 3 bases at V and 10 bases at J; junction bases unmatched: 6. Per germline, CDR1 SGHTA and CDR2 FQGNSA. The CDR3 nucleotides read TGTGCCAGCAGCTTTGGACAGGGGGGTTTCGAGCAGTTCTTC. Translating gives CASSFGQGGFEQFF.

The J gene is TRBJ1-6, the V gene TRBV10-1; 9 bases map to TRBD1. Per germline, CDR1 WNHNN and CDR2 SYGVQD (reference sequence). V lost 6 bases and J lost 9; bases outside the gene matches: 9. The CDR3 has 15 residues. Here the CDR3 reads CASSPRTGAGSPLHF. CDR3 nucleotide sequence: TGCGCCAGCAGCCCACGGACAGGGGCAGGTTCACCCCTCCACTTT.

V gene TRBV4-3 combines with J gene TRBJ2-7; D uncertain. V gave up 1 base and J gave up 2 bases, with 9 bases separating them. The CDR3 spans 14 residues. The V gene's germline CDR1 is LGHNA and CDR2 YSLEER. The CDR3 reads CASSQVGKAYEQYF. In nucleotides, the CDR3 is TGCGCCAGCAGCCAAGTAGGGAAGGCCTACGAGCAGTACTTC.

V usage is TRBV19 and J usage is TRBJ1-2, with a possible D match to TRBD1 (5 bases). In germline, CDR1 is LNHDA, CDR2 SQIVND (reference sequence). The CDR3 covers 14 residues. The V and J ends lost 10 bases and 4 bases respectively, with 19 bases between them. CDR3 DNA: TGTGCCACCAGAGCTGGGGCCAAGACCTATGGCTACACCTTC. Translation: CATRAGAKTYGYTF. Full variable domain (missing parts from reference TRBV19 and TRBJ1-2): DGGITQSPKYLFRKEGQNVTLSCEQNLNHDAMYWYRQDPGQGLRLIYYSQIVNDFQKGDIAEGYSVSREKKESFPLTVTSAQKNPTAFYLCATRAGAKTYGYTFGSGTRLTVV.

The chain recombines TRBV19 with TRBJ1-5; 9 bases are a match to TRBD1. CDR1 and CDR2 (germline): LNHDA, SQIVND (reference sequence). V gave up 3 bases and J gave up 7 bases; unmatched junction bases: 7. This CDR3 spans 15 amino acids. The CDR3 is CASSMTDRGGQPQHF. In DNA, the CDR3 is TGTGCCAGTAGTATGACGGACAGGGGTGGCCAGCCCCAGCATTTT.

The J gene is TRBJ2-1, the V gene TRBV5-1; TRBD2 matches at 13 bases. After removal of 4 bases from V and 7 bases from J, the junction contained 2 bases not matched to a gene. The CDR3 is made up of 14 amino acids. Germline V gene data show CDR1 as SGHRS and CDR2 as YFSETQ. The CDR3 DNA is TGCGCCAGCAGCAGACTAGCGGGGGGAAATGAGCAGTTCTTC. It codes for CASSRLAGGNEQFF.

This chain links TRBV16 with TRBJ2-7; D ambiguous. Trimming left V 4 bases short and J 0 bases short, with 10 bases between. The CDR3 length is 14 residues. Germline CDR1 KGHSY, CDR2 FQNENV. This chain's CDR3 is CASSPTPSSYEQYF. Written as DNA, the CDR3 is TGTGCCAGCAGCCCGACTCCCAGCTCCTACGAGCAGTACTTC.

This chain connects TRBV5-1 to TRBJ1-5; D is possibly TRBD1 (5 bases). The CDR3 loop spans 13 amino acids. Trimming cost V 0 bases and J 6 bases, with 7 bases left between them. Germline assignment: CDR1 SGHRS and CDR2 YFSETQ. The CDR3 spells CASSLGGGQPQHF. Written as DNA, the CDR3 is TGCGCCAGCAGCTTGGGGGGCGGTCAGCCCCAGCATTTT.

The chain couples TRBV4-2 to TRBJ1-1; 9 nucleotides line up with TRBD1. The ends lost 5 bases at V and 4 bases at J; junction bases unmatched: 5. Germline V gene sequence: CDR1 LGHNA, CDR2 YNFKEQ. This CDR3 is 14 amino acids long. The CDR3 nucleotides are TGTGCCAGCAGCAGATCGACAGGGGGCACTGAAGCTTTCTTT. Amino acid sequence: CASSRSTGGTEAFF.

The chain combines TRBV7-9 with TRBJ2-5; D is uncertain. In germline, CDR1 is SEHNR, CDR2 FQNEAQ (reference sequence). V was shortened by 7 bases and J by 2 bases, with 17 bases between the two germline ends. This CDR3 comprises 15 residues. CDR3 protein: CASNPDGRFQETQYF. Here the CDR3 DNA reads TGTGCCAGCAACCCGGACGGACGCTTTCAAGAGACCCAGTACTTC.

The count of this clone is one. V gene TRBV30 combines with J gene TRBJ1-2; 7 bases align to TRBD1. Germline V gene data show CDR1 as GTSNPN and CDR2 as SVGIG (reference sequence). There are 15 residues in the CDR3. V dropped 5 bases and J dropped 4; count of bases not matched to a gene: 13. The CDR3 nucleotides are TGTGCCTGGGTGATAGAGACAGGGTGGCCCTATGGCTACACCTTC. This gives the protein CAWVIETGWPYGYTF. Together with reference TRBV30 and TRBJ1-2, the CDR3 gives the full variable domain: SQTIHQWPATLVQPVGSPLSLECTVEGTSNPNLYWYRQAAGRGLQLLFYSVGIGQISSEVPQNLSASRPQDRQFILSSKKLLLSDSGFYLCAWVIETGWPYGYTFGSGTRLTVV.

This clone was picked up a small number of times. This chain uses TRBV10-2 with TRBJ2-2, with 9 bases that match TRBD2. V lost 3 bases, J lost 4 bases, and 6 bases stayed unmatched. This CDR3 contains 16 residues. CDR1 is WSHSY, CDR2 SAAADI, per germline. CDR3 sequence (DNA): TGCGCCAGCAGTGATTATGGTAGCGGGAGCACCGGGGAGCTGTTTTTT. It is translated as CASSDYGSGSTGELFF.

This CDR3 is CASSPGGTAETQYF. The CDR3 coding sequence is TGTGCCAGCAGTCCGGGGGGCACGGCAGAGACCCAGTACTTC. V gene TRBV7-6 combines with J gene TRBJ2-5; possibly TRBD2 for D (7 bases). Trimming removed 6 bases at V and 4 bases at J, with 15 bases between. The CDR3 sequence is 14 residues long. Germline lookup yields CDR1 SGHVS and CDR2 FNYEAQ.

V and J are TRBV27 and TRBJ1-2; no reliable D call. Germline V gene lookup returns CDR1 MNHEY and CDR2 SMNVEV (reference sequence). CDR3 length: 14 amino acids. V was trimmed by 0 bases and J by 4 bases, leaving 9 bases between them. The CDR3 spells CASSLSVTSYGYTF. The CDR3 DNA reads as TGTGCCAGCAGTTTATCGGTTACCAGCTATGGCTACACCTTC.

This chain links TRBV5-1 with TRBJ2-7; the D gene is possibly TRBD2 (5 bases). Germline V gives CDR1 SGHRS, CDR2 YFSETQ. The CDR3 has 16 amino acids. V was cut by 1 base and J by 0 bases, with 14 bases left in between. In nucleotides, the CDR3 is TGCGCCAGCAGCTTGATGAGTTTTGGGAGCTCCTACGAGCAGTACTTC. Protein sequence: CASSLMSFGSSYEQYF.

The rearrangement uses TRBV27 and TRBJ2-1, with D hard to call. The CDR3 runs 14 residues. V was cut by 2 bases and J by 2 bases, with 7 bases left in between. Germline-derived CDR1 and CDR2 are MNHEY and SMNVEV (reference sequence). The CDR3 loop reads CASSLGVAYNEQFF. Here the CDR3 DNA reads TGTGCCAGCAGTTTAGGGGTTGCCTACAATGAGCAGTTCTTC.

The J gene is TRBJ2-5, the V gene TRBV6-5; TRBD1 aligns across 8 bases. The germline gives CDR1 MNHEY, CDR2 SVGAGI. Germline trimming cut 0 bases from V and 1 base from J; bases unmatched to any gene: 4. The CDR3 has 16 residues. Written as DNA, the CDR3 is TGTGCCAGCAGTTACTCGGAGGGGACAGGCCAAGAGACCCAGTACTTC. Protein: CASSYSEGTGQETQYF.

The chain combines TRBV6-1 with TRBJ2-3, with 10 bases aligning to TRBD2. V shed 3 bases, J shed 4 bases, and the junction held 4 bases outside the gene matches. The germline V gene encodes CDR1 MNHNS and CDR2 SASEGT. The CDR3 extends over 15 amino acids. CDR3 bases: TGTGCCAGCAGTGATCTAGCGGGGGCCTCAGATACGCAGTATTTT. Its protein product is CASSDLAGASDTQYF.

The CDR3 protein is CASSVNGLPYNEQFF. For the CDR3, the DNA is TGTGCCAGCAGCGTGAATGGACTGCCGTACAATGAGCAGTTCTTC. The V gene is TRBV9, the J gene TRBJ2-1, with D possibly TRBD2 on 5 matching bases. Germline assignment: CDR1 SGDLS and CDR2 YYNGEE. The CDR3 totals 15 residues. Trimming pared 2 bases from V and 4 bases from J, leaving 13 bases between.

This chain joins TRBV19 and TRBJ1-2, with D possibly being TRBD1 (5 bases). The V and J ends lost 6 bases and 8 bases respectively, with 13 bases between them. The CDR3 spans 12 residues. CDR1 LNHDA and CDR2 SQIVND come from the germline V gene (reference sequence). CDR3 DNA: TGTGCCAGTAGGGGGACCGCTGGCGGCTACACCTTC. Translated: CASRGTAGGYTF.

The genes are TRBV7-3 and TRBJ2-1; TRBD2 aligns across 8 bases. Germline V lookup: CDR1 SGHTA, CDR2 FQGTGA. This CDR3 contains 15 residues. The V segment lost 5 bases and the J segment 2 bases; nucleotides outside the gene matches: 5. The CDR3 sequence is CASSLSGVTYNEQFF. The CDR3 DNA reads TGTGCCAGCAGCCTTAGCGGGGTAACCTACAATGAGCAGTTCTTC.